Listed below are T cell receptor beta chains from one sample, sequenced in a study of blood T cell repertoires in COVID-19. Method: immunoSEQ multiplex PCR; TCRdb's copy keeps in-frame clones and lacks some. The top ten hold roughly 0.99% of the sample, which has some 48,000 clones, about 92% seen once. The sequencing input was peripheral blood. Every receptor here comes from a man aged 60 to 75 with COVID-19, enrolled during active disease. Both conserved end residues are part of each CDR3. Each record gives: V gene, D gene, clone size, CDR3 length, J gene, CDR3 protein, CDR3 DNA. The D gene is left open where the match is weak. Clone size is given for some rows only: seen once, a few or many times, or a class if the clone is expanded.

V gene: TRBV5-1; D gene: NA; clone size: few; CDR3 length: 13; J gene: TRBJ1-2; CDR3 protein: CASSPAASYGYTF; CDR3 DNA: TGCGCCAGCAGCCCCGCGGCGAGCTATGGCTACACCTTC
V gene: TRBV12-3/TRBV12-4; D gene: NA; clone size: NA; CDR3 length: 13; J gene: TRBJ1-2; CDR3 protein: CASSLYGASGYTF; CDR3 DNA: TGTGCCAGCAGTTTATATGGGGCAAGTGGCTACACCTTC
V gene: TRBV7-8; D gene: TRBD1; clone size: NA; CDR3 length: 14; J gene: TRBJ1-6; CDR3 protein: CASSRGQLHSPLHF; CDR3 DNA: TGTGCCAGCAGCCGGGGACAGCTCCATTCACCCCTCCACTTT
V gene: TRBV19; D gene: NA; clone size: NA; CDR3 length: 13; J gene: TRBJ1-5; CDR3 protein: CASSIYGGQPQHF; CDR3 DNA: TGTGCCAGTAGTATATACGGCGGGCAGCCCCAGCATTTT
V gene: TRBV18; D gene: TRBD2; clone size: NA; CDR3 length: 14; J gene: TRBJ2-3; CDR3 protein: CASSRREVADTQYF; CDR3 DNA: TGTGCCAGCTCACGACGGGAGGTAGCAGATACGCAGTATTTT
V gene: TRBV7-2; D gene: TRBD1; clone size: NA; CDR3 length: 13; J gene: TRBJ1-4; CDR3 protein: CASSSDRAEKLFF; CDR3 DNA: TGTGCCAGCAGCAGCGACAGGGCTGAAAAACTGTTTTTT
V gene: TRBV2; D gene: NA; clone size: once; CDR3 length: 14; J gene: TRBJ2-4; CDR3 protein: CASSSREEGLFQYF; CDR3 DNA: TGTGCCAGCAGCTCCAGGGAGGAAGGGTTATTTCAGTACTTC
V gene: TRBV11-3; D gene: TRBD1; clone size: NA; CDR3 length: 19; J gene: TRBJ2-7; CDR3 protein: CASSELRRHDRGFRDEQYF; CDR3 DNA: TGTGCCAGCAGCGAACTTAGGCGACACGACAGGGGGTTCCGGGACGAGCAGTACTTC
V gene: TRBV7-6; D gene: NA; clone size: NA; CDR3 length: 16; J gene: TRBJ2-6; CDR3 protein: CASSLETQSGANVLTF; CDR3 DNA: TGTGCCAGCAGCTTAGAAACGCAGTCTGGGGCCAACGTCCTGACTTTC
V gene: TRBV18; D gene: TRBD1; clone size: NA; CDR3 length: 15; J gene: TRBJ2-7; CDR3 protein: CASSPQGTGGYEQYF; CDR3 DNA: TGTGCCAGCTCACCACAAGGGACAGGGGGTTACGAGCAGTACTTC
V gene: TRBV19; D gene: NA; clone size: few; CDR3 length: 14; J gene: TRBJ1-5; CDR3 protein: CASSPLNSNQPQHF; CDR3 DNA: TGTGCCAGTAGTCCCTTAAATAGCAATCAGCCCCAGCATTTT
V gene: TRBV3-1/TRBV3-2; D gene: TRBD2; clone size: NA; CDR3 length: 15; J gene: TRBJ2-5; CDR3 protein: CASSLSGGNQETQYF; CDR3 DNA: TGTGCCAGCAGCCTTAGCGGGGGTAACCAAGAGACCCAGTACTTC
V gene: TRBV18; D gene: TRBD1; clone size: NA; CDR3 length: 15; J gene: TRBJ1-2; CDR3 protein: CASSPPGGAWNGYTF; CDR3 DNA: TGTGCCAGCTCACCTCCAGGGGGCGCCTGGAATGGCTACACCTTC
V gene: TRBV6-5; D gene: NA; clone size: NA; CDR3 length: 15; J gene: TRBJ2-1; CDR3 protein: CASSYLSPATNEQFF; CDR3 DNA: TGTGCCAGCAGTTACCTTAGCCCTGCTACAAATGAGCAGTTCTTC
V gene: TRBV5-5; D gene: NA; clone size: once; CDR3 length: 15; J gene: TRBJ1-2; CDR3 protein: CASSWGPGQGDGYTF; CDR3 DNA: TGTGCCAGCAGCTGGGGACCGGGACAAGGGGATGGCTACACCTTC
V gene: TRBV3-1/TRBV3-2; D gene: TRBD1; clone size: NA; CDR3 length: 15; J gene: TRBJ1-1; CDR3 protein: CASSQEWDRPKEAFF; CDR3 DNA: TGTGCCAGCAGCCAAGAATGGGACAGGCCCAAAGAAGCTTTCTTT
V gene: TRBV11-2; D gene: TRBD1; clone size: NA; CDR3 length: 14; J gene: TRBJ2-7; CDR3 protein: CASSPGTGAYEQYF; CDR3 DNA: TGTGCCAGCAGCCCTGGGACAGGCGCCTACGAGCAGTACTTC
V gene: TRBV12-3/TRBV12-4; D gene: NA; clone size: NA; CDR3 length: 12; J gene: TRBJ2-7; CDR3 protein: CASSKLAREQYF; CDR3 DNA: TGTGCCAGCAGTAAACTAGCCAGGGAGCAGTACTTC
V gene: TRBV5-1; D gene: NA; clone size: NA; CDR3 length: 16; J gene: TRBJ2-3; CDR3 protein: CASSTGVADHRDTQYF; CDR3 DNA: TGCGCCAGCAGCACGGGCGTAGCGGACCACAGAGATACGCAGTATTTT
V gene: TRBV9; D gene: TRBD2; clone size: NA; CDR3 length: 12; J gene: TRBJ2-1; CDR3 protein: CASSKGLDEQFF; CDR3 DNA: TGTGCCAGCAGCAAGGGACTAGATGAGCAGTTCTTC
V gene: TRBV6-4; D gene: TRBD2; clone size: NA; CDR3 length: 16; J gene: TRBJ2-3; CDR3 protein: CASSDSTGGSTDTQYF; CDR3 DNA: TGTGCCAGCAGTGACTCGACGGGAGGGAGCACAGATACGCAGTATTTT
V gene: TRBV4-1; D gene: NA; clone size: NA; CDR3 length: 17; J gene: TRBJ2-2; CDR3 protein: CASSQDSGGAGTGELFF; CDR3 DNA: TGCGCCAGCAGCCAAGACTCGGGGGGCGCGGGCACCGGGGAGCTGTTTTTT
V gene: TRBV4-2; D gene: TRBD1; clone size: NA; CDR3 length: 14; J gene: TRBJ1-1; CDR3 protein: CASSPQGTNTEAFF; CDR3 DNA: TGTGCCAGCAGTCCACAGGGGACGAACACTGAAGCTTTCTTT
V gene: TRBV5-4; D gene: NA; clone size: NA; CDR3 length: 16; J gene: TRBJ1-3; CDR3 protein: CASSLDSPGSGNTIYF; CDR3 DNA: TGTGCCAGCAGCTTGGACAGCCCAGGCTCTGGAAACACCATATATTTT
V gene: TRBV10-3; D gene: NA; clone size: NA; CDR3 length: 14; J gene: TRBJ2-1; CDR3 protein: CAISPGTWANEQFF; CDR3 DNA: TGTGCCATCAGCCCCGGGACTTGGGCCAATGAGCAGTTCTTC
V gene: TRBV7-3; D gene: TRBD1; clone size: NA; CDR3 length: 19; J gene: TRBJ2-2; CDR3 protein: CASSSIPDRWETNTGELFF; CDR3 DNA: TGTGCCAGCAGCTCCATCCCGGACAGGTGGGAAACGAACACCGGGGAGCTGTTTTTT
V gene: TRBV6-1; D gene: NA; clone size: NA; CDR3 length: 14; J gene: TRBJ1-3; CDR3 protein: CASSEDYSGNTIYF; CDR3 DNA: TGTGCCAGCAGTGAGGACTACTCTGGAAACACCATATATTTT
V gene: TRBV5-1; D gene: TRBD1; clone size: NA; CDR3 length: 15; J gene: TRBJ1-2; CDR3 protein: CASSSGQPTNYGYTF; CDR3 DNA: TGCGCCAGCAGCTCGGGACAGCCCACTAACTATGGCTACACCTTC
V gene: TRBV7-6; D gene: TRBD1; clone size: NA; CDR3 length: 15; J gene: TRBJ1-2; CDR3 protein: CASSLTGGANYGYTF; CDR3 DNA: TGTGCCAGCAGTCTAACAGGGGGCGCGAACTATGGCTACACCTTC
V gene: TRBV7-8; D gene: NA; clone size: NA; CDR3 length: 15; J gene: TRBJ1-6; CDR3 protein: CASSLAVEQGSPLHF; CDR3 DNA: TGTGCCAGCAGCTTAGCGGTCGAGCAGGGTTCACCCCTCCACTTT
V gene: TRBV11-2; D gene: TRBD1; clone size: NA; CDR3 length: 13; J gene: TRBJ1-1; CDR3 protein: CASSLGQGLWAFF; CDR3 DNA: TGTGCCAGCAGCTTAGGACAGGGGTTGTGGGCTTTCTTT
V gene: TRBV7-9; D gene: TRBD1; clone size: NA; CDR3 length: 15; J gene: TRBJ1-2; CDR3 protein: CASSFNRGQKDGYTF; CDR3 DNA: TGTGCCAGCAGCTTTAACAGGGGGCAGAAAGATGGCTACACCTTC
V gene: TRBV6-5; D gene: TRBD1; clone size: NA; CDR3 length: 16; J gene: TRBJ1-2; CDR3 protein: CASSYGGQGVNYGYTF; CDR3 DNA: TGTGCCAGCAGTTACGGTGGACAGGGAGTAAACTATGGCTACACCTTC
V gene: TRBV3-1/TRBV3-2; D gene: TRBD2; clone size: NA; CDR3 length: 15; J gene: TRBJ2-2; CDR3 protein: CASCSGTIDTGELFF; CDR3 DNA: TGTGCCAGCTGCTCGGGGACTATCGACACCGGGGAGCTGTTTTTT
V gene: TRBV28; D gene: TRBD1; clone size: NA; CDR3 length: 16; J gene: TRBJ2-7; CDR3 protein: CASTVTGGIPIYEQYF; CDR3 DNA: TGTGCCAGCACTGTGACAGGGGGCATCCCTATTTACGAGCAGTACTTC